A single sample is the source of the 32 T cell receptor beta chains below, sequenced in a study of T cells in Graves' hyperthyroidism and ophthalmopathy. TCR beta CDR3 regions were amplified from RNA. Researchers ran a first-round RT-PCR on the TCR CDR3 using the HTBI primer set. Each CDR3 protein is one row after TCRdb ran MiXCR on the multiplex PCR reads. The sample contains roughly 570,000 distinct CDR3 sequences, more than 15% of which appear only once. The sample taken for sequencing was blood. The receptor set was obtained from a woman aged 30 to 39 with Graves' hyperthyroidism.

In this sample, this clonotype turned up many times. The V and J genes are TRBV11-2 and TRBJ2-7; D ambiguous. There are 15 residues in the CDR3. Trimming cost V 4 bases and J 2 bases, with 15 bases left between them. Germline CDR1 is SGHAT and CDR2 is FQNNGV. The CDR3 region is CASSSLIPTPYEQYF. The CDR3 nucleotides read TGTGCCAGCAGCTCTCTGATCCCTACCCCCTACGAGCAGTACTTC.

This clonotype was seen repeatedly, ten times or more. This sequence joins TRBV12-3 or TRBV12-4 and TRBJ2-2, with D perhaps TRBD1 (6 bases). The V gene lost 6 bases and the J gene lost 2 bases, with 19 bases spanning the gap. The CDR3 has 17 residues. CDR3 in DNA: TGTGCCAGCAGCCGAGAACGGGACAAACTTAACACCGGGGAGCTGTTTTTT. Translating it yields CASSRERDKLNTGELFF.

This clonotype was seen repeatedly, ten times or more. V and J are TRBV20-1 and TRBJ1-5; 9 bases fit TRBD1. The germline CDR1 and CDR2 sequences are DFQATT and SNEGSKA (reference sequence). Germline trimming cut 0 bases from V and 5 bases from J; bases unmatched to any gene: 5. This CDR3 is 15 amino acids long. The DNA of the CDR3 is TGCAGTGCTAGAGATCGGGGACAGGGTTATCAGCCCCAGCATTTT. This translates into CSARDRGQGYQPQHF.

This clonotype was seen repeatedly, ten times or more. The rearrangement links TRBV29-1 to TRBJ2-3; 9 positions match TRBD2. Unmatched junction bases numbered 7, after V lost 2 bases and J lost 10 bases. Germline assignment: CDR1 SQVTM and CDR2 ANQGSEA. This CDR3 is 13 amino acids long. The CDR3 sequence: CSVELAGRSPQYF. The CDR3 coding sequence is TGCAGCGTTGAACTAGCGGGACGAAGTCCGCAGTATTTT.

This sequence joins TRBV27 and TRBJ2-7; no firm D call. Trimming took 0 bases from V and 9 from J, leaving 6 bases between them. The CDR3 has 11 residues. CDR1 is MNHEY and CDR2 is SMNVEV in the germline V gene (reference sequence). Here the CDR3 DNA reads TGTGCCAGCAGTTTATCGGGCGTGCAGTACTTC. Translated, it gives CASSLSGVQYF.

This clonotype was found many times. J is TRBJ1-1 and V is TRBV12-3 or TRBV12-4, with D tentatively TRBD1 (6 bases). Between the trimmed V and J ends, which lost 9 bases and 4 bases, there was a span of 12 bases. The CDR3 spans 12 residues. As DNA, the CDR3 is TGTGCCAGTAGACAGGAACCCACTGAAGCTTTCTTT. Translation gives CASRQEPTEAFF.

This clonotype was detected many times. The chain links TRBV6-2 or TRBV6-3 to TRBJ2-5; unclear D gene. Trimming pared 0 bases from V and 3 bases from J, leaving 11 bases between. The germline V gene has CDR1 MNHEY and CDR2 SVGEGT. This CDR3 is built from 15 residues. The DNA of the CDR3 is TGTGCCAGCAGTTACTCGAGGACGATGAAAGAGACCCAGTACTTC. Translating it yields CASSYSRTMKETQYF.

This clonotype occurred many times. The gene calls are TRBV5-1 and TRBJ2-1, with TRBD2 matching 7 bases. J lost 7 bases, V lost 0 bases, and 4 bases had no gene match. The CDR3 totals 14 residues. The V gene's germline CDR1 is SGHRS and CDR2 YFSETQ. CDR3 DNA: TGCGCCAGCAGCTTGGTTCTAGCGGCAAATGAGCAGTTCTTC. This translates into CASSLVLAANEQFF.

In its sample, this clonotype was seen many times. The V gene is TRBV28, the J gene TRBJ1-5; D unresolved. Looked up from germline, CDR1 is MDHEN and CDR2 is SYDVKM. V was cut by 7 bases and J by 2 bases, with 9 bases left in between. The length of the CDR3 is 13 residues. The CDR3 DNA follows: TGTGCCAGCATTCAGGACGGCAATCAGCCCCAGCATTTT. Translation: CASIQDGNQPQHF.

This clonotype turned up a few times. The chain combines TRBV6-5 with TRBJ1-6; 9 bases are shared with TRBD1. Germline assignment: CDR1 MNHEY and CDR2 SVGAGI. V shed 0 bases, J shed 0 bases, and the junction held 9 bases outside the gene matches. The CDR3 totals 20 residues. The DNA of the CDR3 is TGTGCCAGCAGTTACTCTGACGGGACAGGGAGAGGCTCCTATAATTCACCCCTCCACTTT. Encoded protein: CASSYSDGTGRGSYNSPLHF.

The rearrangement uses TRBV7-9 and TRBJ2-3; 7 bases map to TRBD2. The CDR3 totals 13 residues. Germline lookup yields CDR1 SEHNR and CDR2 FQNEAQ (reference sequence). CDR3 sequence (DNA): TGTGCTTCCCGCAGCGGGGCGACAGATACGCAGTATTTT. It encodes CASRSGATDTQYF.

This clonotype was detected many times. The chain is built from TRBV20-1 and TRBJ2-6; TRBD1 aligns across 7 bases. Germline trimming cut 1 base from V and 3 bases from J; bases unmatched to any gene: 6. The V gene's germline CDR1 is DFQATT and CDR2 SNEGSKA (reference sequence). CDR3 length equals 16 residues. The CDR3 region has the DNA TGCAGTGCTAGAGTTGTAGGGGGCAATGGGGCCAACGTCCTGACTTTC. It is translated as CSARVVGGNGANVLTF.

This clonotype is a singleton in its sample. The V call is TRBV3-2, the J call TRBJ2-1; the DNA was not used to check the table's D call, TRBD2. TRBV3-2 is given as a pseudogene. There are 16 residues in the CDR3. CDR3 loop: CASSRDRLWRDYEQFF. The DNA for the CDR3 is TGTGCCAGCAGCCGAGATCGTTTGTGGCGGGACTATGAGCAGTTCTTC.

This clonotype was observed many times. The CDR3 nucleotides are TGCAGTGCTCCCCGACCTGGGGGCACAGATACGCAGTATTTT. Translating gives CSAPRPGGTDTQYF. This chain links TRBV20-1 with TRBJ2-3; D is ambiguous. In germline, CDR1 is DFQATT, CDR2 SNEGSKA (reference sequence). There are 14 residues in the CDR3. The V end lost 5 bases, the J end lost 1 base, and 13 bases lay between the germline ends.

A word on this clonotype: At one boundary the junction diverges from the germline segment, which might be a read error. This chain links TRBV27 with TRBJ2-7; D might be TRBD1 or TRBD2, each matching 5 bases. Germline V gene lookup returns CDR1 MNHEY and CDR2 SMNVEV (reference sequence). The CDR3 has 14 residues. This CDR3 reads CTSSFGTEHYEQYF. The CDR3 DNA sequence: TGTACCAGCAGTTTTGGGACGGAGCATTACGAGCAGTACTTC.

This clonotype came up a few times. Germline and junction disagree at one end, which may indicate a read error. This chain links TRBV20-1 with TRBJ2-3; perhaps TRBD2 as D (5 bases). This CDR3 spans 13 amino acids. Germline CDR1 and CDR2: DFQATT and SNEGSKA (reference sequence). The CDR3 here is CSARGLGTDTQYF. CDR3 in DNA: TGCAGTGCCAGAGGACTTGGGACAGATACGCAGTATTTT.

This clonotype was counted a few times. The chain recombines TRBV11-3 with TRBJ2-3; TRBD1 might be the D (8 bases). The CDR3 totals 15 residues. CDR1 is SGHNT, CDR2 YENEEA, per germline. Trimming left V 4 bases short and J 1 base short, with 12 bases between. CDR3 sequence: CASSWGGQGTDTQYF. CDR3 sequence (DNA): TGTGCCAGCAGCTGGGGGGGACAGGGCACAGATACGCAGTATTTT. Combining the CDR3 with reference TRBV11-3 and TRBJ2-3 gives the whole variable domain EAGVVQSPRYKIIEKKQPVAFWCNPISGHNTLYWYLQNLGQGPELLIRYENEEAVDDSQLPKDRFSAERLKGVDSTLKIQPAELGDSAVYLCASSWGGQGTDTQYFGPGTRLTVL.

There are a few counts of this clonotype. CDR3 sequence (DNA): TGCAGTGCTAGCGGACTTACCTACGAGCAGTACTTC. It specifies CSASGLTYEQYF. The chain carries TRBV20-1 and TRBJ2-7; TRBD2 is a possible D gene (5 bases). Germline assignment: CDR1 DFQATT and CDR2 SNEGSKA (reference sequence). V lost 3 bases to trimming and J lost 2 bases, with 8 bases between them. The CDR3 spans 12 residues.

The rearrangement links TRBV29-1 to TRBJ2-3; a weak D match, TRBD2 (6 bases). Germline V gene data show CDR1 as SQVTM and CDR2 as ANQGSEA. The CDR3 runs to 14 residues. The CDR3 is CSAPAREKPDTQYF. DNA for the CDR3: TGCAGTGCACCGGCACGGGAGAAGCCAGATACGCAGTATTTT.

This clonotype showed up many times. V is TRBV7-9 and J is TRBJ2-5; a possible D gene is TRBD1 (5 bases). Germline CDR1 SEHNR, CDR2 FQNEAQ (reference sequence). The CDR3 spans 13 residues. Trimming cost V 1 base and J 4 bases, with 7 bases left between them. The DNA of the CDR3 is TGTGCCAGCAGCTTAGGACAGTCAGAGACCCAGTACTTC. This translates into CASSLGQSETQYF.

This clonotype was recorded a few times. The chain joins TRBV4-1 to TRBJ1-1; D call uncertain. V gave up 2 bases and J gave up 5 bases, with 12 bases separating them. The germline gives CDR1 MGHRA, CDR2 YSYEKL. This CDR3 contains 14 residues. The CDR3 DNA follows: TGCGCCAGCAGCCAATTGATAAGCGGAACTGAAGCTTTCTTT. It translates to CASSQLISGTEAFF.

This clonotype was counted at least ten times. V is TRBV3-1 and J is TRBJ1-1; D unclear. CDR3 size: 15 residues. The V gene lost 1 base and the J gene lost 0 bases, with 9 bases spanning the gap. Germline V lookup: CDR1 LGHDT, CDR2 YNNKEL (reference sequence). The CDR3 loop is CASSQGVRVNTEAFF. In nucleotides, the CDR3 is TGTGCCAGCAGCCAAGGGGTCAGAGTGAACACTGAAGCTTTCTTT. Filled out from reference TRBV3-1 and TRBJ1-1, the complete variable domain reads DTAVSQTPKYLVTQMGNDKSIKCEQNLGHDTMYWYKQDSKKFLKIMFSYNNKELIINETVPNRFSPKSPDKAHLNLHINSLELGDSAVYFCASSQGVRVNTEAFFGQGTRLTVV.

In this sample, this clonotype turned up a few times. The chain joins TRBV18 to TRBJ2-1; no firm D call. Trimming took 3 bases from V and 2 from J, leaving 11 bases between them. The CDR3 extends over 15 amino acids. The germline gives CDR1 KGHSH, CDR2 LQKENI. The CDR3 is CASSPDEVAYNEQFF. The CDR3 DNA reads TGTGCCAGCTCACCCGATGAGGTCGCCTACAATGAGCAGTTCTTC.

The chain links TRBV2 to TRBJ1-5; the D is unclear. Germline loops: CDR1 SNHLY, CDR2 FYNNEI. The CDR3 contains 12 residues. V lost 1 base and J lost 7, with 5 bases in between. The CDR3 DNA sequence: TGTGCCAGCAGTGAAGAGGCCCAGCCCCAGCATTTT. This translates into CASSEEAQPQHF.

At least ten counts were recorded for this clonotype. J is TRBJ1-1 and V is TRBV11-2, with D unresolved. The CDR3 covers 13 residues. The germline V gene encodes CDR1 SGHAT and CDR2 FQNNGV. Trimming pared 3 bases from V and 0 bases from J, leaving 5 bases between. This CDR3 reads CASSFTVNTEAFF. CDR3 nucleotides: TGTGCCAGCAGCTTCACAGTGAACACTGAAGCTTTCTTT.

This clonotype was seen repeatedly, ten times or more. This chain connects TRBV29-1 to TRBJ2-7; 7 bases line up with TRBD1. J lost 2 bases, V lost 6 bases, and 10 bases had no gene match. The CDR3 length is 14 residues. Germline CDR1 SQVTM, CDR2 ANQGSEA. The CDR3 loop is CSVSRAGGAYEQYF. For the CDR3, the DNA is TGCAGCGTATCCAGGGCAGGGGGTGCCTACGAGCAGTACTTC.

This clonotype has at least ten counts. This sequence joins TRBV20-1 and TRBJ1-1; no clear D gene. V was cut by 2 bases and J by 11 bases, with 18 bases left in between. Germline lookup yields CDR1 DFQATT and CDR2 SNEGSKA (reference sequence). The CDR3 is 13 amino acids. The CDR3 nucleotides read TGCAGTGCTAGAACTCTAACGGTTGCATGCGCTTTCTTT. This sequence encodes CSARTLTVACAFF.

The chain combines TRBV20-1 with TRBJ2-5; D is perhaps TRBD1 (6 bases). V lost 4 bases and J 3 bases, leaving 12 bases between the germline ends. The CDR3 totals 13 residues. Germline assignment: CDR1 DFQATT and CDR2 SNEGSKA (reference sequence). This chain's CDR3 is CSATGTQKETQYF. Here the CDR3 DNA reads TGCAGTGCTACTGGGACACAAAAAGAGACCCAGTACTTC.

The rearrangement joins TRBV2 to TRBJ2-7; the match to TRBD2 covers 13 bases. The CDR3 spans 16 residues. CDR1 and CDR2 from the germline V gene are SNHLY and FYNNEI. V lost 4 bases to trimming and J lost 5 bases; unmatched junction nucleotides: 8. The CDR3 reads CASSVRTSGSGHEQYF. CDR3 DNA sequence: TGTGCCAGCAGTGTCCGGACTAGCGGGAGTGGGCACGAGCAGTACTTC.

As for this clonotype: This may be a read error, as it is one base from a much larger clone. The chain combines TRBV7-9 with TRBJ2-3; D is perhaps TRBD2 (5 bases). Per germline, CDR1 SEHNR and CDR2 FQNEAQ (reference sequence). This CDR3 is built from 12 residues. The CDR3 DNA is TGTGCCAGCAGTGTTGAGGGAGATGCGCAGTATTTT. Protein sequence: CASSVEGDAQYF. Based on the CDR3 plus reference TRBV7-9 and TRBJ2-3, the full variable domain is DTGVSQNPRHKITKRGQNVTFRCDPISEHNRLYWYRQTLGQGPEFLTYFQNEAQLEKSRLLSDRFSAERPKGSFSTLEIQRTEQGDSAMYLCASSVEGDAQYFGPGTRLTVL.

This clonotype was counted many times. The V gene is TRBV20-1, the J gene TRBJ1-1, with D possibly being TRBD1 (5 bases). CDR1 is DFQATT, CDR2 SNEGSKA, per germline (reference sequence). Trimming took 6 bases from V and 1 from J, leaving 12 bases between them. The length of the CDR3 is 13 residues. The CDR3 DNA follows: TGCAGTGCAGCGACAGCACCGAACACTGAAGCTTTCTTT. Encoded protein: CSAATAPNTEAFF.

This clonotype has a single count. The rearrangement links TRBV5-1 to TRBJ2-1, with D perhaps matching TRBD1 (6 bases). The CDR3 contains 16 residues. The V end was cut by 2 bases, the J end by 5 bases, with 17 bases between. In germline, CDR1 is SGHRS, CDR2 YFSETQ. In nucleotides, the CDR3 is TGCGCCAGCAGCTTCCCATCGACAGGTATAAACAATGAGCAGTTCTTC. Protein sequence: CASSFPSTGINNEQFF.